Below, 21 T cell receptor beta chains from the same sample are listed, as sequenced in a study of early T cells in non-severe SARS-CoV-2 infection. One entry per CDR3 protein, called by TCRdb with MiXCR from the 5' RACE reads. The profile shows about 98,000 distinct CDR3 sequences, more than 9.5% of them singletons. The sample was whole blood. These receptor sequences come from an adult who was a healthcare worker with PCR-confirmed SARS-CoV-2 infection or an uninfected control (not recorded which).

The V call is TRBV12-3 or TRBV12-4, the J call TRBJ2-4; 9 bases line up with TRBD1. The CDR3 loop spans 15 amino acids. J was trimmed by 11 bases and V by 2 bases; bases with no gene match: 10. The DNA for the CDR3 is TGTGCCAGCAGTTTAATGGTAGGACAGGGGACGGTTCAGTACTTC. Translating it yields CASSLMVGQGTVQYF.

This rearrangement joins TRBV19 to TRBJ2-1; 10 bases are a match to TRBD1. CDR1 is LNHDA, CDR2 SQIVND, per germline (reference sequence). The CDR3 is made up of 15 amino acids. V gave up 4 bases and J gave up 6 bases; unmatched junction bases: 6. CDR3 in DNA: TGTGCCAGTAGTACCCGGGACAGGGGTTCCAATGAGCAGTTCTTC. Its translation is CASSTRDRGSNEQFF.

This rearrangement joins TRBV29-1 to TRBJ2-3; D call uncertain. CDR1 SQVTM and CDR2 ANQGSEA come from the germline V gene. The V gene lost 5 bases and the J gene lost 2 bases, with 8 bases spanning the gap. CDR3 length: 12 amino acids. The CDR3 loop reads CSVLTSTDTQYF. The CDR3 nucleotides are TGCAGCGTTTTAACTTCCACAGATACGCAGTATTTT.

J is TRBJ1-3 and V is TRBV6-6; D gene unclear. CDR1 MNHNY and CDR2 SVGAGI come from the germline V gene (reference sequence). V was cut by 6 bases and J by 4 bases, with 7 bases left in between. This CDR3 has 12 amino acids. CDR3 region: CASRIQGNTIYF. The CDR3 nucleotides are TGTGCCAGCAGGATTCAGGGAAACACCATATATTTT.

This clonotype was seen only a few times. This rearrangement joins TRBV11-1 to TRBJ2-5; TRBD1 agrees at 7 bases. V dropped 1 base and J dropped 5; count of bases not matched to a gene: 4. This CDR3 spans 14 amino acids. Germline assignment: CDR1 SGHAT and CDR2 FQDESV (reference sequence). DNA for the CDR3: TGTGCCAGCAGCTTAGACAGGGGTTACGAGACCCAGTACTTC. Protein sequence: CASSLDRGYETQYF.

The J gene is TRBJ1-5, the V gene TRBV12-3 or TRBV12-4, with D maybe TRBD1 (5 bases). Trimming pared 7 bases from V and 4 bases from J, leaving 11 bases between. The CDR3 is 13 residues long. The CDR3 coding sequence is TGTGCCAGCAAATTCAGGGTAAATCAGCCCCAGCATTTT. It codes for CASKFRVNQPQHF.

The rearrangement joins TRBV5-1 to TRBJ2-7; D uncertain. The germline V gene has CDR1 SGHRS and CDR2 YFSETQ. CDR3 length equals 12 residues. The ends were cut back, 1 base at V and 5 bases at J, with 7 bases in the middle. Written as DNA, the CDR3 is TGCGCCAGCAGCTTGTTGGCAGACGAGCAGTACTTC. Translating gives CASSLLADEQYF.

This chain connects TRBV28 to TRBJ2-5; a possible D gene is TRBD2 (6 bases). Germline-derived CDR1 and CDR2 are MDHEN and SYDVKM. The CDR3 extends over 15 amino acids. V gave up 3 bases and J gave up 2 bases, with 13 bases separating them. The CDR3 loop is CASSFSTAGQETQYF. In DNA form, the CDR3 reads TGTGCCAGCAGTTTCAGTACGGCGGGGCAAGAGACCCAGTACTTC.

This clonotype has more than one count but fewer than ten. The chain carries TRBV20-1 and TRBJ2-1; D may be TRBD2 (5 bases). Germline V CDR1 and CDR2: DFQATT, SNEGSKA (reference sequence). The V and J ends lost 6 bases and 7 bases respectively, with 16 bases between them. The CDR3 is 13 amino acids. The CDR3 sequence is CSAPIRGPNEQFF. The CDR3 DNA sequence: TGCAGTGCCCCGATCCGAGGGCCAAATGAGCAGTTCTTC.

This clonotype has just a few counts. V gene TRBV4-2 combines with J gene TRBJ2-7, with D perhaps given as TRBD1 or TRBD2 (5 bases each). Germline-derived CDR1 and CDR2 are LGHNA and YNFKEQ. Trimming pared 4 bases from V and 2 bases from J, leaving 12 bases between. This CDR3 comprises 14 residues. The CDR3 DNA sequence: TGTGCCAGCAGCCTAGGGGACGCCACCTACGAGCAGTACTTC. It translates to CASSLGDATYEQYF.

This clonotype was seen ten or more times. The DNA for the CDR3 is TGTGCCAGCATCCCAGGCGGCCGACTGAACACTGAAGCTTTCTTT. Protein product: CASIPGGRLNTEAFF. The J gene is TRBJ1-1, the V gene TRBV7-9; D remains ambiguous. The germline gives CDR1 SEHNR, CDR2 FQNEAQ (reference sequence). V lost 7 bases to trimming and J lost 0 bases, with 15 bases between them. This CDR3 spans 15 amino acids.

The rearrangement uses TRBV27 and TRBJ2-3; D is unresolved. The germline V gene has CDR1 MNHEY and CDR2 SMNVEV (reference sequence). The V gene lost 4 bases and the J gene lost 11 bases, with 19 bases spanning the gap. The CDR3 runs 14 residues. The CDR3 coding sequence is TGTGCCAGCAGTTCGATCCCCTCGGCCCACGGGCAGTATTTT. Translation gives CASSSIPSAHGQYF.

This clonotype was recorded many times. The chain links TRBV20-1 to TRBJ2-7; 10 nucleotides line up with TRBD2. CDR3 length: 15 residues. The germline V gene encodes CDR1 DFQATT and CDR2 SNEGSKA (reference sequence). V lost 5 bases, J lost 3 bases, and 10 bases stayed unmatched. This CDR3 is CSAPPLAGAYYEQYF. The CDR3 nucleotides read TGCAGTGCTCCCCCCCTAGCGGGGGCCTACTACGAGCAGTACTTC.

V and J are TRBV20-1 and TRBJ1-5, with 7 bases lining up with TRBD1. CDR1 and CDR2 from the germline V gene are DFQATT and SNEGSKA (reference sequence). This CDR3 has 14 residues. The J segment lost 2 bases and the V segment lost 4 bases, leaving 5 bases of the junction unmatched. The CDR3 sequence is CSAIRQGGNQPQHF. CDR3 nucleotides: TGCAGTGCTATCAGACAGGGAGGCAATCAGCCCCAGCATTTT.

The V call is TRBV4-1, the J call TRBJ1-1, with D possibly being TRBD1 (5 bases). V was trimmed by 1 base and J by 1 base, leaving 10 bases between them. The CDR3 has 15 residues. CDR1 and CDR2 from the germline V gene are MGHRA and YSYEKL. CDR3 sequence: CASSQVRVKNTEAFF. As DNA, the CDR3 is TGCGCCAGCAGCCAAGTCAGGGTCAAGAACACTGAAGCTTTCTTT.

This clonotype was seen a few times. The CDR3 sequence is CASRSYRALQETQYF. In nucleotides, the CDR3 is TGTGCCAGCAGAAGCTACAGGGCTCTCCAAGAGACCCAGTACTTC. The J gene is TRBJ2-5, the V gene TRBV28, with D possibly being TRBD1 (6 bases). CDR3 length: 15 residues. Trimming cost V 6 bases and J 1 base, with 15 bases left between them. Germline V CDR1 and CDR2: MDHEN, SYDVKM.

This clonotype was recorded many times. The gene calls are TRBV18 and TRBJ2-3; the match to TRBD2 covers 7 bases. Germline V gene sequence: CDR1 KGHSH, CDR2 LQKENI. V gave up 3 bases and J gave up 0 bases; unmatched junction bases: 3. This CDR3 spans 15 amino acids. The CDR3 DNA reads TGTGCCAGCTCACCCCTTAGCGGGAGCACAGATACGCAGTATTTT. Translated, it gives CASSPLSGSTDTQYF. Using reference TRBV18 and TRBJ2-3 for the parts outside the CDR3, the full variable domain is NAGVMQNPRHLVRRRGQEARLRCSPMKGHSHVYWYRQLPEEGLKFMVYLQKENIIDESGMPKERFSAEFPKEGPSILRIQQVVRGDSAAYFCASSPLSGSTDTQYFGPGTRLTVL.

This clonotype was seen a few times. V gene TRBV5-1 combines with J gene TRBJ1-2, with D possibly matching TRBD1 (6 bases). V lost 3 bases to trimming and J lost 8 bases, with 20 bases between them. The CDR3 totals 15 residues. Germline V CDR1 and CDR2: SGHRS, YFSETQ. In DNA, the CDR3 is TGCGCCAGCAGCTCAGAAGACAGGTTCAGGAGCGGCTACACCTTC. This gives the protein CASSSEDRFRSGYTF.

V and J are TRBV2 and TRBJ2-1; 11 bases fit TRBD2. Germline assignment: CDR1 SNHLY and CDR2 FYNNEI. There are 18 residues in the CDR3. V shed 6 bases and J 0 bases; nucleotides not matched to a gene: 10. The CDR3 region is CASRDLRTSGYSYNEQFF. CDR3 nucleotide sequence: TGTGCCAGCAGAGACTTGAGGACTAGCGGGTACTCCTACAATGAGCAGTTCTTC.

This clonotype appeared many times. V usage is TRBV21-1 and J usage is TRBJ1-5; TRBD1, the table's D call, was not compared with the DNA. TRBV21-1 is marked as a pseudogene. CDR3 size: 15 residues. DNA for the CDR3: TGTGCCAGCACATCCGGGACAGTCAACAATCAGCCCCAGCATTTT. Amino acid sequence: CASTSGTVNNQPQHF.

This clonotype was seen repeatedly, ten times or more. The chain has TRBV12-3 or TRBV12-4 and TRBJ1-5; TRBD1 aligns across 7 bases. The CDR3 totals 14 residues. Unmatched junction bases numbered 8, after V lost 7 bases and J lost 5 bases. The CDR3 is CASTPDRDDQPQHF. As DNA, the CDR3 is TGTGCCAGCACCCCCGACAGGGATGATCAGCCCCAGCATTTT.